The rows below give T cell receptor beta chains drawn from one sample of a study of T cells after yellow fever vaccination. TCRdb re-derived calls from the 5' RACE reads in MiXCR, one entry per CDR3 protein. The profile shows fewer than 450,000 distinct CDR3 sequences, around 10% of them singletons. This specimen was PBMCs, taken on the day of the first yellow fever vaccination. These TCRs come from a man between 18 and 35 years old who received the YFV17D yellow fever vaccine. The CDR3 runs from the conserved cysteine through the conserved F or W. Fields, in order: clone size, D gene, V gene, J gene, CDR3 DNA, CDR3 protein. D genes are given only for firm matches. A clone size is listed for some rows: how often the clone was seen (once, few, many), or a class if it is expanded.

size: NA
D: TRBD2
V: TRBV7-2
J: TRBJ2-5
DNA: TGTGCCAGCAGCGGACTAGCGGGGAACCAAGAGACCCAGTACTTC
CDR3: CASSGLAGNQETQYF

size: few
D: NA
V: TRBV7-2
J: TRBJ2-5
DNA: TGTGCCAGCAGCTTGGGGGGGCCCCGGGAGACCCAGTACTTC
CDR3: CASSLGGPRETQYF

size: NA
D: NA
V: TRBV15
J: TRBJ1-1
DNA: TGTGCCACCAGCAGAGATCTGGGAAAGGATTCTGAAGCTTTCTTT
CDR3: CATSRDLGKDSEAFF

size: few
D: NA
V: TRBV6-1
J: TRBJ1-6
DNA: TGTGCCAGCAGTCGAGAGGCCCGCTGGTCACCCCTCCACTTT
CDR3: CASSREARWSPLHF

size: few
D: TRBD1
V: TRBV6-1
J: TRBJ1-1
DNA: TGTGCCAGCCGTAAACAGGGGGTTCCGAACACTGAAGCTTTCTTT
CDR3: CASRKQGVPNTEAFF

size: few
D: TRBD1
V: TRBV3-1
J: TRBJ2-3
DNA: TGTGCCAGCAGCCTCTATCTCGGTCAGGGGGCAGATACGCAGTATTTT
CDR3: CASSLYLGQGADTQYF

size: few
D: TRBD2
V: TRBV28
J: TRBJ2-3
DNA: TGTGCCAGCACCGGGACTAGCGGGACAGATACGCAGTATTTT
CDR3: CASTGTSGTDTQYF

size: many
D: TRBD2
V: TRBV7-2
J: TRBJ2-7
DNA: TGTGCCAGCAGCTTAGACCTTCTCGGGGGGGGCGAGCAGTACTTC
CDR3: CASSLDLLGGGEQYF

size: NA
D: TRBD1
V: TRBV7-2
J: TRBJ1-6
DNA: TGTGCCAGTGCCCTGACAGGGCTTTCACCCCTCCACTTT
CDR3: CASALTGLSPLHF

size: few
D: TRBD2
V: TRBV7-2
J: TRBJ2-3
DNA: TGTGCCAGCAGCTTAATCCGACTAGCGGGGAGCACAGATACGCAGTATTTT
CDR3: CASSLIRLAGSTDTQYF

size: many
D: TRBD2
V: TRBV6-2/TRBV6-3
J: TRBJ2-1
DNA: TGTGCCAGCAGTTACTTTGGGACTAGTTTGTTCTTC
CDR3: CASSYFGTSLFF

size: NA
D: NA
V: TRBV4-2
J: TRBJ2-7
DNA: TGTGCCAGCAGCCCGACGGGGCTGAGGTACGAGCAGTACTTC
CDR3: CASSPTGLRYEQYF

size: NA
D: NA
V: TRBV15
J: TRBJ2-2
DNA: TGTGCCACCAGCAGAATCCCAGGGGTTGCCGGGGAGCTGTTTTTT
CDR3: CATSRIPGVAGELFF

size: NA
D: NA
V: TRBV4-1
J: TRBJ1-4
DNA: TGCGCCAGCAGCCAAGTCTCAATCGTGCCTGTGAAGGGGGAAAAACTGTTTTTT
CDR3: CASSQVSIVPVKGEKLFF

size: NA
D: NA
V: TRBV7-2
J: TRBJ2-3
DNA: TGTGCCAGCAGCCCCCAAGGAGGGGAAGATACGCAGTATTTT
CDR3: CASSPQGGEDTQYF

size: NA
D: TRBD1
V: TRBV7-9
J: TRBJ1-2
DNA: TGTGCCAGCAGCTTAGGCGGACAGGGTTTCGGCTACACCTTC
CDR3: CASSLGGQGFGYTF

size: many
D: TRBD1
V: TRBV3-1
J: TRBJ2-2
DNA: TGTGCCAGCAGCCGGGACAGGGGGCGCACCGGGGAGCTGTTTTTT
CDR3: CASSRDRGRTGELFF

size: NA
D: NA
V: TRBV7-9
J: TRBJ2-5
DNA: TGTGCCAGCAGCTTCCCCTCCAGGTGGGGGGAGACCCAGTACTTC
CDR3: CASSFPSRWGETQYF

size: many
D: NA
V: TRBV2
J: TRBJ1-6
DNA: TGTGCCAGCCGGAACAGGCGTAACTCACCCCTCCACTTT
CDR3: CASRNRRNSPLHF

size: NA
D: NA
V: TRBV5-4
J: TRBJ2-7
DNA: TGTGCCAGCAGCAGCGAGGGATACGAGCAGTACTTC
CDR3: CASSSEGYEQYF

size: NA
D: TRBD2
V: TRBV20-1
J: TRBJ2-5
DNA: TGCAGTGCTAGAGATCGGCGGGGGGGCGCGGAGACCCAGTACTTC
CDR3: CSARDRRGGAETQYF

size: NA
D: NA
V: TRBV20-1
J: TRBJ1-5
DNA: TGCAGTGCCCGCCAGGTGGACCTTAGCAATCAGCCCCAGCATTTT
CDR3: CSARQVDLSNQPQHF

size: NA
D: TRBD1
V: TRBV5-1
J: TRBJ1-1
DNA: TGCGCCAGCAGCTTGGGGACAGGGGTTTTGGACACTGAAGCTTTCTTT
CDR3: CASSLGTGVLDTEAFF

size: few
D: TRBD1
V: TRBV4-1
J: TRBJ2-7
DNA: TGCGCCAGCAGCCAAGAGGGGACAGACAGCTACGAGCAGTACTTC
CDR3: CASSQEGTDSYEQYF

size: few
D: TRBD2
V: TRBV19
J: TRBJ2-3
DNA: TGTGCCAGTAGCACAAGCGGGGGGGCTAGAGATACGCAGTATTTT
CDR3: CASSTSGGARDTQYF

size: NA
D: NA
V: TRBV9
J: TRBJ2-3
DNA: TGTGCCAGCAGCCCGCAAACTAGGATGGCAGATACGCAGTATTTT
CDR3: CASSPQTRMADTQYF

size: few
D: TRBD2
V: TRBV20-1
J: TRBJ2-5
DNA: TGCAGTGCCGGGGCGGGGGGACCCTCAGAGACCCAGTACTTC
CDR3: CSAGAGGPSETQYF

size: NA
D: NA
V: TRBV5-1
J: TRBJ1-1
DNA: TGCGCCAGCAGCCCCGGGGGGGGGCAACGTGAAGCTTTCTTT
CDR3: CASSPGGGQREAFF

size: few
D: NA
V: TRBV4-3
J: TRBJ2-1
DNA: TGCGCCAGCAGCCAGTACAGGGTATCCTACAATGAGCAGTTCTTC
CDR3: CASSQYRVSYNEQFF

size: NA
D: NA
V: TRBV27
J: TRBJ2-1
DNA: TGTGCCAGCAGTTTCTATCGGGGAAGCTCCTACAATGAGCAGTTCTTC
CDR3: CASSFYRGSSYNEQFF

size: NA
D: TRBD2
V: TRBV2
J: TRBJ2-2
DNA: TGTGCCAGCAAGACCCTAGCGGGGGGGGACGGGGAGCTGTTTTTT
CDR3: CASKTLAGGDGELFF

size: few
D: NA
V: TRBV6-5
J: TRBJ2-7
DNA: TGTGCCAGCAGTTACTCCCCGGGGAGGTCTACCTACGAGCAGTACTTC
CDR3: CASSYSPGRSTYEQYF

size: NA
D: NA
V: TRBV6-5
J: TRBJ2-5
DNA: TGTGCCAGCAGTTGGGATCTTCAAGAGACCCAGTACTTC
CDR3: CASSWDLQETQYF

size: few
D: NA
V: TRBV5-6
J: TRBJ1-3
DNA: TGTGCCAGCAGCTTGGGAGGCTCAGCTGGAAACACCATATATTTT
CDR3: CASSLGGSAGNTIYF

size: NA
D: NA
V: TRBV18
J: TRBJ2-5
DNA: TGTGCCAGCTCACCGGGTATGGTCGGGACTCCTTTCCAAGAGACCCAGTACTTC
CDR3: CASSPGMVGTPFQETQYF

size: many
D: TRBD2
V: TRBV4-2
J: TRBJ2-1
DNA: TGTGCCAGCAGCCAAGATCGGGGGGGGATCTTAAATGAGCAGTTCTTC
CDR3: CASSQDRGGILNEQFF

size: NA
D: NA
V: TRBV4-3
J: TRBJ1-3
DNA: TGCGCCAGCAGCCAAGATCTCGGCGGTGGGACTGGAAACACCATATATTTT
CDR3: CASSQDLGGGTGNTIYF

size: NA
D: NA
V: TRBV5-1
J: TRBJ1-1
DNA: TGCGCCAGCAGCTTGTTCCAGGCAAACACTGAAGCTTTCTTT
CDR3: CASSLFQANTEAFF

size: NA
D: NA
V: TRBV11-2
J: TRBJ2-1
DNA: TGTGCCAGCAGCTCAGCCCCCACCCGTGAGCAGTTCTTC
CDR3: CASSSAPTREQFF

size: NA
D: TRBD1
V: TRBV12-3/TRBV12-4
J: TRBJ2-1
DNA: TGTGCCAGCAGTAACCCAACCTGGACAGGGGGCTCCTACAATGAGCAGTTCTTC
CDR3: CASSNPTWTGGSYNEQFF

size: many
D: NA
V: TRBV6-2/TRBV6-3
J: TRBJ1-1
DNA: TGTGCCAGCAGTTACAGTGGGAGCGGGCAGACTGAAGCTTTCTTT
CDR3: CASSYSGSGQTEAFF

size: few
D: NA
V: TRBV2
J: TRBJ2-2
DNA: TGTGCCAGCCTGAGGACAGCCCCGAACACCGGGGAGCTGTTTTTT
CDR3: CASLRTAPNTGELFF

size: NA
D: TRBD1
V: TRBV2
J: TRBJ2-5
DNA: TGTGCCAGCAGTGGCCGGGACAGGATGACCCAGTACTTC
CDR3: CASSGRDRMTQYF

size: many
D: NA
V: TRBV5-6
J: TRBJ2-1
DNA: TGTGCCAGCACCCGCCGGGACGGACACAATGAGCAGTTCTTC
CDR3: CASTRRDGHNEQFF

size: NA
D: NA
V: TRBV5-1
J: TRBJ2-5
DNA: TGCGCCAGCAGCTTGTTGTCCACGGCAGAGACCCAGTACTTC
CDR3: CASSLLSTAETQYF

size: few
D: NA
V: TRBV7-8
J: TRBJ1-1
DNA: TGTGCCAGCAGCTTAGGTCTTGTGACTGAAGCTTTCTTT
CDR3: CASSLGLVTEAFF

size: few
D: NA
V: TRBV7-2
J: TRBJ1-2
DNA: TGTGCCAGCAGCTTAGGGGCGTCGACTGTTCGGGGCTACACCTTC
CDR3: CASSLGASTVRGYTF

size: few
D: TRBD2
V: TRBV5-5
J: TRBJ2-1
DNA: TGTGCCAGCAGCTTAACTCCTAGCGGGGGGGCTTGGTACAATGAGCAGTTCTTC
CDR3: CASSLTPSGGAWYNEQFF

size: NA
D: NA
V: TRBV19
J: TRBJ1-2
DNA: TGTGCCAGTAGTATTCCATCGAGTAACCCCTCGGCTGGCTACACCTTC
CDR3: CASSIPSSNPSAGYTF

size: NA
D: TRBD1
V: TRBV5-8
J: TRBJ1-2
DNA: TGTGCCAGCAGCTTCCGGGACAGGACCTCCTATGGCTACACCTTC
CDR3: CASSFRDRTSYGYTF

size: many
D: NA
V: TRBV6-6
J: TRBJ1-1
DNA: TGTGCCAGTTCGCAGCCGAACACTGAAGCTTTCTTT
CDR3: CASSQPNTEAFF